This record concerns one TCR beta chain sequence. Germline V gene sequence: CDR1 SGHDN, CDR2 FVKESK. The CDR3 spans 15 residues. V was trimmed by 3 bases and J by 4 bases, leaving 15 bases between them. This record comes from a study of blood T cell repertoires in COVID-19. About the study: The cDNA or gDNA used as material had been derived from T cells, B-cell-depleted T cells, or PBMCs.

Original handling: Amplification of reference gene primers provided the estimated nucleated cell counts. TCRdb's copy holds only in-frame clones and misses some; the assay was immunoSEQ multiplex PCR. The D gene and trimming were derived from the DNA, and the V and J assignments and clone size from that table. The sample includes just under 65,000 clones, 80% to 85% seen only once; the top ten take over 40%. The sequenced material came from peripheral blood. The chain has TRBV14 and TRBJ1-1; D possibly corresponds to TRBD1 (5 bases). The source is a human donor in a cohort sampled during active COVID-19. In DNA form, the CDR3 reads TGTGCCAGCAGCCATAGACAGTCTCTGGGCACTGAAGCTTTCTTT. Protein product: CASSHRQSLGTEAFF.